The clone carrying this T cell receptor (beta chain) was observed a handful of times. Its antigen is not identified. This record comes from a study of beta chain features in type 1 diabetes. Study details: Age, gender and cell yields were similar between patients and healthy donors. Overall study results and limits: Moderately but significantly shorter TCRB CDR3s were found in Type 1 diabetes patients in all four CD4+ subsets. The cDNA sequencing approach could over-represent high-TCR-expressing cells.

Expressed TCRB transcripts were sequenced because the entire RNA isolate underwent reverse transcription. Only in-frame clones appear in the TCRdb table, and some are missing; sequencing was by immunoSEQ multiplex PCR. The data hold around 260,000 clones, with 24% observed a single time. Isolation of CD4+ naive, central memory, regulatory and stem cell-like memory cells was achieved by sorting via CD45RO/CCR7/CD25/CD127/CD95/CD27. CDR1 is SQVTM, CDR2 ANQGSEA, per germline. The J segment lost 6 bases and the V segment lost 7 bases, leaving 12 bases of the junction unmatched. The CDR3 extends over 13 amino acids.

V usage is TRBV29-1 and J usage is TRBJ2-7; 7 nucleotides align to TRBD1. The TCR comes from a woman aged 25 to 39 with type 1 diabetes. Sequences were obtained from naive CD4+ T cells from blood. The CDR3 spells CSGGQAMLAEQYF. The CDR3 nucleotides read TGCAGCGGCGGACAGGCGATGTTGGCCGAGCAGTACTTC.